The next 9 T cell receptor beta chains were all read from a single sample in a study of T-cell memory formation after mild COVID-19. One entry per CDR3 protein results from TCRdb running MiXCR on the 5' RACE reads. The sample carries 50,000 or so distinct CDR3 sequences, 12% recorded once. The sequenced sample consisted of PBMCs or a T cell subset sorted from them (not recorded which). These receptor sequences come from a man between 18 and 29 years old who had mild COVID-19 (a few samples of this study predate the infection). Cell type and time point are not known.

This clonotype was counted only a few times. The chain recombines TRBV5-6 with TRBJ2-5; 8 bases map to TRBD2. The CDR3 has 14 amino acids. V shed 3 bases and J 6 bases; nucleotides not matched to a gene: 7. Germline values: CDR1 SGHDT, CDR2 YYEEEE. The CDR3 region has the DNA TGTGCCAGCAGCTCCTCGGGCGGGGGGAAGACCCAGTACTTC. This gives the protein CASSSSGGGKTQYF.

The V call is TRBV7-7, the J call TRBJ2-5, with D hard to call. V lost 5 bases, J lost 1 base, and 5 bases lay in between. Germline V gene sequence: CDR1 SSHAT, CDR2 FNYEAQ (reference sequence). The CDR3 loop spans 12 amino acids. The CDR3 here is CASSPVQETQYF. The DNA of the CDR3 is TGTGCCAGCAGCCCGGTCCAAGAGACCCAGTACTTC.

The chain recombines TRBV7-7 with TRBJ2-2; D is possibly TRBD1 (6 bases). Per the germline V gene, CDR1 is SSHAT and CDR2 is FNYEAQ (reference sequence). The length of the CDR3 is 15 residues. V dropped 5 bases and J dropped 2 bases, with 12 bases sitting between them. CDR3 region: CASSPTGGNTGELFF. The CDR3 region has the DNA TGTGCCAGCAGCCCGACAGGCGGAAACACCGGGGAGCTGTTTTTT.

The V gene is TRBV4-1, the J gene TRBJ2-2; the D gene is possibly TRBD1 (6 bases). The CDR3 has 18 residues. V lost 6 bases to trimming and J lost 3 bases, with 23 bases between them. CDR1 is MGHRA and CDR2 is YSYEKL in the germline V gene. DNA of the CDR3: TGCGCCAGCAGAAGGTCAACAGGGCTCATTTCCGACACCGGGGAGCTGTTTTTT. Translated: CASRRSTGLISDTGELFF.

This clonotype was counted at least ten times. This chain connects TRBV29-1 to TRBJ2-2; D could derive from TRBD1 or TRBD2 (5 bases each). CDR3 length: 14 amino acids. V was clipped by 6 bases and J by 0 bases, with 11 bases between them. Looked up from germline, CDR1 is SQVTM and CDR2 is ANQGSEA. CDR3: CSVPGTTNTGELFF. For the CDR3, the DNA is TGCAGCGTCCCAGGGACCACGAACACCGGGGAGCTGTTTTTT.

The rearrangement joins TRBV11-2 to TRBJ2-7; D gene unclear. The CDR3 is made up of 14 amino acids. Germline CDR1 SGHAT, CDR2 FQNNGV. Deletions cut 3 bases from V and 3 bases from J, with 12 bases between. The CDR3: CASSFDGYYYEQYF. CDR3 DNA: TGTGCCAGCAGCTTTGACGGTTACTACTACGAGCAGTACTTC.

The genes are TRBV7-2 and TRBJ1-3; 9 bases are shared with TRBD1. V lost 8 bases to trimming and J lost 7 bases; unmatched junction nucleotides: 12. CDR1 and CDR2 (germline): SGHTA, FQGNSA. This CDR3 comprises 15 residues. This chain's CDR3 is CASGRTGTGPNTIYF. Written as DNA, the CDR3 is TGTGCCAGCGGCCGTACCGGGACAGGGCCCAACACCATATATTTT.

There are a few counts of this clonotype. This chain connects TRBV3-1 to TRBJ1-5; D is unresolved. V lost 4 bases and J lost 6, with 10 bases in between. The CDR3 is made up of 13 amino acids. Germline values: CDR1 LGHDT, CDR2 YNNKEL (reference sequence). CDR3 in amino acids: CASSPSGGQPQHF. The CDR3 nucleotides read TGTGCCAGCAGCCCTTCTGGAGGTCAGCCCCAGCATTTT.

The V call is TRBV7-9, the J call TRBJ2-5; possible D gene TRBD2, 6 bases. CDR3 length: 14 amino acids. CDR1 and CDR2 (germline): SEHNR, FQNEAQ (reference sequence). V lost 3 bases and J 4 bases, leaving 12 bases between the germline ends. The CDR3 loop reads CASSFGGAPETQYF. The CDR3 region has the DNA TGTGCCAGCAGCTTTGGAGGGGCCCCAGAGACCCAGTACTTC.